One sample yielded the 5 T cell receptor beta chains listed below, sequenced in a study of beta chain features in type 1 diabetes. The entirety of the isolated RNA underwent reverse transcription, so expressed TCRB transcripts were sequenced. The method was immunoSEQ multiplex PCR; TCRdb's version includes in-frame clones alone and lacks a portion of them. The repertoire includes approximately 160,000 clones, around a tenth of them detected once, and 0.45% to 0.6% sits in the top ten. These TCRs' antigens remain unknown. Study-wide points: There was a moderate but significant shortening of TCRB CDR3s in all four CD4+ subsets of Type 1 diabetes patients.

Sequencing was done on a sample of central memory CD4+ T cells from blood. Source of these receptors: a man aged 30 to 45 with type 1 diabetes.

This clone was detected only a few times. The chain couples TRBV5-6 to TRBJ2-7; TRBD2 matches 8 bases. Trimming removed 5 bases from V and 1 base from J; junction bases left unmatched: 8. CDR1 and CDR2 (germline): SGHDT, YYEEEE. The CDR3 contains 15 residues. This chain's CDR3 is CASRSKSGSSYEQYF. CDR3 DNA sequence: TGTGCCAGCAGAAGTAAGAGCGGGAGTTCCTACGAGCAGTACTTC.

The rearrangement joins TRBV10-3 to TRBJ1-1, with TRBD1 as a possible D gene (6 bases). The CDR3 spans 14 residues. Germline V gives CDR1 ENHRY, CDR2 SYGVKD. The V gene lost 6 bases and the J gene lost 1 base, with 12 bases spanning the gap. CDR3 amino acids: CAIRDSKTNTEAFF. The CDR3 region has the DNA TGTGCCATCAGGGACAGCAAGACGAACACTGAAGCTTTCTTT.

The chain is built from TRBV7-9 and TRBJ2-2; 13 bases fit TRBD2. Looked up from germline, CDR1 is SEHNR and CDR2 is FQNEAQ (reference sequence). With 2 bases clipped from V and 6 bases from J, the junction kept 3 bases outside the gene matches. CDR3 size: 16 residues. For the CDR3, the DNA is TGTGCCAGCAGCTTATGGACTAGCGGGAGATCCGGGGAGCTGTTTTTT. Protein product: CASSLWTSGRSGELFF.

This clone showed up just a few times. The chain links TRBV29-1 to TRBJ1-5, with D possibly being TRBD1 (6 bases). CDR1 SQVTM and CDR2 ANQGSEA come from the germline V gene. The CDR3 loop spans 15 amino acids. The ends were cut back, 6 bases at V and 0 bases at J, with 15 bases in the middle. CDR3 DNA sequence: TGCAGCGTGGTACAGGGCTCCCATAGCAATCAGCCCCAGCATTTT. Translated: CSVVQGSHSNQPQHF.

In its sample, this clone was seen a few times. J is TRBJ2-1 and V is TRBV7-9; unclear D gene. The CDR3 has 15 residues. Germline V gene lookup returns CDR1 SEHNR and CDR2 FQNEAQ (reference sequence). V was shortened by 3 bases and J by 8 bases, with 17 bases between the two germline ends. The chain's CDR3 is CASSFGQPLSHEQFF. The CDR3 DNA sequence: TGTGCCAGCAGCTTTGGGCAACCCCTGTCCCATGAGCAGTTCTTC. Full variable domain (remainder filled in from reference TRBV7-9 and TRBJ2-1): DTGVSQNPRHKITKRGQNVTFRCDPISEHNRLYWYRQTLGQGPEFLTYFQNEAQLEKSRLLSDRFSAERPKGSFSTLEIQRTEQGDSAMYLCASSFGQPLSHEQFFGPGTRLTVL.